The 21 T cell receptor beta chains presented below share a single source sample, sequenced in a study of cytomegalovirus exposure and HLA in healthy donors. The repertoire was sequenced with immunoSEQ multiplex PCR; TCRdb's copy has only in-frame clones and lacks some. The sample has 60,000 to 75,000 clones; around 96% are singletons. The sequenced material came from PBMCs. Receptors were obtained from a man aged 18 to 30 in good health and CMV-seronegative.

This sequence joins TRBV5-4 and TRBJ2-5; a possible D gene is TRBD2 (7 bases). From germline, CDR1 is SGHNT and CDR2 YYREEE (reference sequence). This CDR3 region has 18 residues. Trimming cost V 4 bases and J 5 bases, with 27 bases left between them. The CDR3, as DNA: TGTGCCAGCAGCCCCGTCGTGGGGGGGGGCGATGTCATGGAGACCCAGTACTTC. This translates into CASSPVVGGGDVMETQYF.

The genes are TRBV6-1 and TRBJ2-7, with D perhaps TRBD2 (5 bases). Germline V lookup: CDR1 MNHNS, CDR2 SASEGT. This CDR3 region has 12 residues. V gave up 6 bases and J gave up 4 bases, with 10 bases separating them. CDR3 protein: CASSPGSYEQYF. The CDR3 region has the DNA TGTGCCAGCAGCCCGGGGTCTTACGAGCAGTACTTC.

Details on this clone: This sample includes further DNA sequences coding for the same CDR3. This chain links TRBV28 with TRBJ1-1; a possible D gene is TRBD1 (6 bases). Germline values: CDR1 MDHEN, CDR2 SYDVKM. The CDR3 has 13 residues. The germline V and J ends were trimmed by 5 bases and 1 base, with 8 bases remaining between them. The CDR3 reads CASSRTENTEAFF. The DNA of the CDR3 is TGTGCCAGCAGTCGGACAGAGAACACTGAAGCTTTCTTT.

In regard to this clone: One end of the junction does not line up with germline, which may come from a read error. Other nucleotide sequences from this sample produce the same CDR3. The genes are TRBV5-1 and TRBJ2-2; the D gene is possibly TRBD1 (6 bases). CDR1 is SGHRS, CDR2 YFSETQ, per germline. This CDR3 spans 14 amino acids. CDR3 coding DNA: TGCGCCAGCAGCTTTAGAGGGGGTTTCGGGGAACTGTTTTTT. Translated, it gives CASSFRGGFGELFF.

This sequence joins TRBV29-1 and TRBJ1-1; possibly TRBD1 for D (6 bases). Trimming stripped 6 bases from V and 5 bases from J, with 13 bases between. The CDR3 spans 12 residues. Germline V CDR1 and CDR2: SQVTM, ANQGSEA. CDR3 residues: CSVGTLGTEAFF. The CDR3, as DNA: TGCAGCGTAGGGACACTCGGAACTGAAGCTTTCTTT.

This rearrangement joins TRBV19 to TRBJ2-2, with unresolved D. The germline gives CDR1 LNHDA, CDR2 SQIVND (reference sequence). CDR3 length equals 14 residues. Trimming cost V 7 bases and J 6 bases, with 15 bases left between them. The CDR3 loop reads CASKAGAVSGELFF. CDR3 coding DNA: TGTGCCAGTAAGGCTGGCGCGGTCTCCGGGGAGCTGTTTTTT.

The chain recombines TRBV5-4 with TRBJ2-7; 8 bases match TRBD2. V lost 3 bases to trimming and J lost 0 bases; unmatched junction nucleotides: 11. CDR3 length: 17 residues. Germline CDR1 is SGHNT and CDR2 is YYREEE (reference sequence). CDR3 region: CASSWGSGGSGSYEQYF. The CDR3 nucleotides read TGTGCCAGCAGCTGGGGGTCGGGAGGGTCCGGCTCCTACGAGCAGTACTTC.

The J gene is TRBJ1-2, the V gene TRBV7-9, with 7 bases identical to TRBD1. The CDR3 has 15 amino acids. CDR1 is SEHNR, CDR2 FQNEAQ, per germline (reference sequence). Trimming cost V 4 bases and J 5 bases; bases outside gene matches: 10. Here the CDR3 DNA reads TGTGCCAGCAGCTCCTCCTACGACAGGGAATATGGCTACACCTTC. It codes for CASSSSYDREYGYTF.

The chain employs TRBV11-2 and TRBJ2-2; 7 bases map to TRBD2. The germline V gene encodes CDR1 SGHAT and CDR2 FQNNGV. With V trimmed by 6 bases and J by 6 bases, 13 bases remained unmatched. CDR3 size: 16 residues. CDR3 nucleotides: TGTGCCAGCAGGTTCTCCGGACTAGACTCCTCCGGGGAGCTGTTTTTT. Translation gives CASRFSGLDSSGELFF.

The chain is built from TRBV29-1 and TRBJ2-1, with 12 bases identical to TRBD1. Germline CDR1 SQVTM, CDR2 ANQGSEA. V shed 6 bases, J shed 10 bases, and the junction held 10 bases outside the gene matches. This CDR3 comprises 14 residues. The CDR3 sequence is CSVEGDRGLREQFF. The CDR3 nucleotides are TGCAGCGTGGAGGGGGACAGGGGGCTTAGGGAGCAGTTCTTC.

The rearrangement uses TRBV5-1 and TRBJ2-5; D gene unclear. With 0 bases removed from V and 3 bases from J, the gap between germline ends came to 18 bases. The CDR3 has 17 residues. CDR1 and CDR2 (germline): SGHRS, YFSETQ. CDR3 region: CASSLAQDPVLKETQYF. CDR3 in DNA: TGCGCCAGCAGCTTGGCCCAGGATCCGGTGCTAAAAGAGACCCAGTACTTC.

The chain couples TRBV7-9 to TRBJ1-1; D is possibly TRBD1 (6 bases). CDR1 and CDR2 (germline): SEHNR, FQNEAQ (reference sequence). V lost 5 bases and J 8 bases, leaving 15 bases between the germline ends. The CDR3 runs 13 residues. This CDR3 is CASSLQPQGEAFF. For the CDR3, the DNA is TGTGCCAGCAGCCTCCAACCACAGGGAGAAGCTTTCTTT.

This sequence joins TRBV28 and TRBJ2-3, with D hard to call. CDR1 MDHEN and CDR2 SYDVKM come from the germline V gene. V lost 1 base and J 2 bases, leaving 7 bases between the germline ends. CDR3 size: 14 residues. For the CDR3, the DNA is TGTGCCAGCAGTTTATCGAGGTTCACAGATACGCAGTATTTT. This encodes CASSLSRFTDTQYF.

The chain carries TRBV5-1 and TRBJ2-3; no clear D. The CDR3 is 12 amino acids. Per the germline V gene, CDR1 is SGHRS and CDR2 is YFSETQ. V was clipped by 4 bases and J by 0 bases, with 3 bases between them. For the CDR3, the DNA is TGCGCCAGCAGCCTAAGCACAGATACGCAGTATTTT. It encodes CASSLSTDTQYF.

The chain carries TRBV5-1 and TRBJ2-1; 8 nucleotides line up with TRBD1. The J segment lost 10 bases and the V segment lost 4 bases, leaving 10 bases of the junction unmatched. Germline values: CDR1 SGHRS, CDR2 YFSETQ. This CDR3 is 14 amino acids long. The CDR3 is CASSPGQGYIEQFF. The CDR3 nucleotides read TGCGCCAGCAGCCCAGGACAGGGATACATCGAGCAGTTCTTC.

The chain couples TRBV2 to TRBJ2-4; D gene unclear. Germline V gene lookup returns CDR1 SNHLY and CDR2 FYNNEI. The CDR3 spans 13 residues. Between the trimmed V and J ends, which lost 3 bases and 2 bases, there was a span of 5 bases. CDR3 DNA sequence: TGTGCCAGCAGTGACCTACCCAAAAACATTCAGTACTTC. This sequence encodes CASSDLPKNIQYF.

The CDR3 DNA reads as TGTGCCAGCAGCCTAAGCACCGGGGAAGATACGCAGTATTTT. This sequence encodes CASSLSTGEDTQYF. V gene TRBV11-2 combines with J gene TRBJ2-3; maybe TRBD2 (5 bases). In germline, CDR1 is SGHAT, CDR2 FQNNGV. The V and J ends lost 5 bases and 5 bases respectively, with 14 bases between them. This CDR3 has 14 residues.

The gene calls are TRBV6-6 and TRBJ1-5, with D possibly being TRBD1 (6 bases). Germline loops: CDR1 MNHNY, CDR2 SVGAGI (reference sequence). With 6 bases removed from V and 2 bases from J, the gap between germline ends came to 14 bases. The CDR3 length is 15 residues. The CDR3 DNA is TGTGCCAGCAGCCAAGACGGGACACGCAATCAGCCCCAGCATTTT. Encoded protein: CASSQDGTRNQPQHF.

J is TRBJ1-1 and V is TRBV29-1, with 11 bases that match TRBD1. The junction had 13 bases not matched to a gene; V was cut back by 7 bases and J by 0 bases. From germline, CDR1 is SQVTM and CDR2 ANQGSEA. The CDR3 extends over 17 amino acids. The CDR3 reads CSARDRGIKIMNTEAFF. The CDR3 nucleotides read TGCAGCGCCCGGGACAGGGGGATTAAGATTATGAACACTGAAGCTTTCTTT. Drawing the rest from reference TRBV29-1 and TRBJ1-1, the complete variable domain is SAVISQKPSRDICQRGTSLTIQCQVDSQVTMMFWYRQQPGQSLTLIATANQGSEATYESGFVIDKFPISRPNLTFSTLTVSNMSPEDSSIYLCSARDRGIKIMNTEAFFGQGTRLTVV.

The sample holds one count of this clone. The chain employs TRBV11-2 and TRBJ2-2, with a weak D call TRBD2 (5 bases). The germline V gene encodes CDR1 SGHAT and CDR2 FQNNGV. The CDR3 extends over 15 amino acids. V lost 5 bases to trimming and J lost 7 bases, with 17 bases between them. This chain's CDR3 is CASSSRDGRRGELFF. In DNA form, the CDR3 reads TGTGCCAGCAGCAGCCGGGATGGACGCCGCGGGGAGCTGTTTTTT.

The chain carries TRBV18 and TRBJ1-2; 7 bases map to TRBD1. The CDR3 is 14 residues long. Per germline, CDR1 KGHSH and CDR2 LQKENI. Unmatched junction bases numbered 8, after V lost 3 bases and J lost 7 bases. CDR3 in amino acids: CASSPRGGAFGYTF. The CDR3 DNA reads TGTGCCAGCTCACCGAGAGGGGGCGCTTTTGGCTACACCTTC.